A selection of T cell receptor beta chains follows, all from one sample in a study of T-cell reconstitution after alpha-beta-depleted transplantation in children. Each CDR3 protein gets one entry after TCRdb re-called the PCR reads with MiXCR. Here the sample spans 600,000 to 700,000 distinct CDR3 sequences, 16% being singletons. The material was PBMCs from the stem cell graft donor, obtained from the stem cell graft. The receptors stem from a human donor who donated a stem cell graft to a child with acute myeloid leukemia. Each CDR3 is given with its conserved first and last residue. A D gene is named only where the DNA matches it firmly. Clone size, where shown, is once, few, many, or a class for clones that have expanded.

size	J	V	D	DNA	CDR3
few	TRBJ2-1	TRBV20-1	TRBD2	TGCAGTGAGGGGCGGGGGGGCAGAGATGAGCAGTTCTTC	CSEGRGGRDEQFF
NA	TRBJ2-1	TRBV20-1	TRBD1	TGCAGTGCCCGTTACCTGGGGACAGATTCCTACAATGAGCAGTTCTTC	CSARYLGTDSYNEQFF
NA	TRBJ2-1	TRBV5-1	NA	TGCGCCAGCAGCCAGGCGGAGATTTACAATGAGCAGTTCTTC	CASSQAEIYNEQFF
few	TRBJ1-6	TRBV10-3	NA	TGTGCCATCAACCGGGCAGGGGAAGGTTCACCCCTCCACTTT	CAINRAGEGSPLHF
many	TRBJ2-5	TRBV20-1	TRBD1	TGCAGTGCTTCGACAGGGGTCGGCCAAGAGACCCAGTACTTC	CSASTGVGQETQYF
NA	TRBJ2-2	TRBV10-3	TRBD1	TGTGCCATCAGTGAGTCCCCGACAGGGGCCAACACCGGGGAGCTGTTTTTT	CAISESPTGANTGELFF
NA	TRBJ1-5	TRBV20-1	TRBD1	TGCAGTGCTAAACCCGGGACAGGGTTTGGTAATCAGCCCCAGCATTTT	CSAKPGTGFGNQPQHF
many	TRBJ1-5	TRBV20-1	NA	TGCAGTGCTCAAAATGAGGGGAATCAGCCCCAGCATTTT	CSAQNEGNQPQHF
NA	TRBJ2-2	TRBV29-1	NA	TGCAGCGTCTCGGGGTGGAGCGGGGAGCTGTTTTTT	CSVSGWSGELFF
few	TRBJ1-1	TRBV18	NA	TGTGCCAGCTCTCCCTCGCAAGAGAATGAAGCTTTCTTT	CASSPSQENEAFF
many	TRBJ1-5	TRBV5-5	NA	TGTGCCAGCAGCTATGAGAGGGGTCAGCCCCAGCATTTT	CASSYERGQPQHF
many	TRBJ2-2	TRBV7-2	TRBD1	TGTGCCAGCAGCTTCAACAGGGGCACCGGGGAGCTGTTTTTT	CASSFNRGTGELFF
NA	TRBJ1-4	TRBV9	NA	TGTGCCAGCAGCGTAGGAGGCGTTAATGAAAAACTGTTTTTT	CASSVGGVNEKLFF
NA	TRBJ2-3	TRBV7-2	NA	TGTGCCAGCAGCTTACAGTGGGGCACAGATACGCAGTATTTT	CASSLQWGTDTQYF
few	TRBJ2-3	TRBV20-1	NA	TGCAGTGCCCCCTCTTCGGCTTATACGCAGTATTTT	CSAPSSAYTQYF
NA	TRBJ1-1	TRBV25-1	NA	TGTGCCAGCACAGTAGGTGCCACTGAAGCTTTCTTT	CASTVGATEAFF
many	TRBJ1-1	TRBV6-5	NA	TGTGCCAGCAGTCCGGGGACGGGGGCTGAAGCTTTCTTT	CASSPGTGAEAFF
NA	TRBJ1-1	TRBV7-8	TRBD1	TGTGCCAGCAGCGGAGAAGACAGGGCGAACACTGAAGCTTTCTTT	CASSGEDRANTEAFF
many	TRBJ1-2	TRBV20-1	NA	TGCAGTGCCCCACCCGGAGGGGCTTCTAACTATGGCTACACCTTC	CSAPPGGASNYGYTF
many	TRBJ1-4	TRBV20-1	NA	TGCAGTGCTGAGGAGGAAAAACTGTTTTTT	CSAEEEKLFF
many	TRBJ1-1	TRBV29-1	NA	TGCAGCGTCAAGGGCAGCACCATCCTTGAAGCTTTCTTT	CSVKGSTILEAFF
few	TRBJ1-6	TRBV5-1	NA	TGCGCCAGCCGTGACGGTTCACCCCTCCACTTT	CASRDGSPLHF
few	TRBJ2-3	TRBV2	TRBD2	TGTGCCAGCAGCGCATGGACTAGCGGGGGGGATACGCAGTATTTT	CASSAWTSGGDTQYF
few	TRBJ2-6	TRBV25-1	NA	TGTGCCAGCGGCCACAGGTTTGGGGCCAACGTCCTGACTTTC	CASGHRFGANVLTF
NA	TRBJ2-4	TRBV28	TRBD1	TGTGCCAGCAGGGGGCCCTTAGGACAGGACATTCAGTACTTC	CASRGPLGQDIQYF
NA	TRBJ1-1	TRBV20-1	NA	TGCAGTGCTAGTCTGGGGCGTGATCGAGCTTTCTTT	CSASLGRDRAFF
few	TRBJ2-6	TRBV6-4	NA	TGTGCCAGCAGTAACGAGGCTGGGGCCAACGTCCTGACTTTC	CASSNEAGANVLTF
many	TRBJ1-3	TRBV20-1	NA	TGCAGTGCTAGAGATGGTACAGACCTTCGAAACACCATATATTTT	CSARDGTDLRNTIYF
few	TRBJ2-2	TRBV5-1	NA	TGCGCCAGCAGGTTAGAGGCCTCGGGCACCGGGGAGCTGTTTTTT	CASRLEASGTGELFF
few	TRBJ1-5	TRBV7-2	TRBD1	TGTGCCAGCAGCTCCCTCGGGGGCAGGGGGTATGTCCCCCAGCATTTT	CASSSLGGRGYVPQHF
NA	TRBJ2-5	TRBV7-2	NA	TGTGCCAGCAGCTTCGTGGTGGGTGGTGAGACCCAGTACTTC	CASSFVVGGETQYF
NA	TRBJ2-2	TRBV7-2	NA	TGTGCCAGCAGCTTAGCCCTCCAAGGGGAGCTGTTTTTT	CASSLALQGELFF
many	TRBJ1-2	TRBV20-1	NA	TGCAGTGCTAGAGAAGCGGGGGGAGGTTATGGCTACACCTTC	CSAREAGGGYGYTF